This T cell receptor beta chain was documented in a study of cytomegalovirus exposure and HLA in healthy donors. Background on the study: Assignment to the Caucasian-associated ancestry cluster applied to more than 75% of the approximately 360 genotyped donors. The study's findings and limits: The authors considered a cluster of highly shared sequence variants likely to be a sequencing artifact. CMV serostatus was the sole immune exposure information available.

This PCR relied on a set of 60 Vbeta primers and 13 Jbeta primers. Measured with immunoSEQ multiplex PCR; TCRdb has only the in-frame clones, and not every one. Here the sample spans around 110,000 clones, 66% being singletons. Regarding this clone: What it binds is unknown.

In germline, CDR1 is SGDLS, CDR2 YYNGEE. V was cut by 0 bases and J by 9 bases, with 8 bases left in between. The CDR3 has 12 residues. Input material: PBMCs. This chain links TRBV9 with TRBJ2-3; no clear D. This TCR came from a man younger than 30 in good health and CMV-seronegative. This CDR3 reads CASSVDQVTQYF. As DNA, the CDR3 is TGTGCCAGCAGCGTAGATCAGGTAACGCAGTATTTT.